This T cell receptor (beta chain) was recorded in a study of T cells in Graves' hyperthyroidism and ophthalmopathy. TCR beta CDR3 regions were amplified from RNA. HTBI primers were employed in a first-round RT-PCR of the TCR CDR3. TCRdb ran MiXCR on the multiplex PCR reads and lists one entry per CDR3 protein. The sample carries around 560,000 distinct CDR3 sequences, around 15% recorded once. In this sample, this clonotype turned up many times. The V gene's germline CDR1 is LGHDT and CDR2 YNNKEL (reference sequence). This CDR3 is built from 14 residues. Trimming stripped 5 bases from V and 1 base from J, with 12 bases between. Graves' hyperthyroidism was deemed stable absent ophthalmopathy progression within 18 months.

The sequence was obtained from a woman between 18 and 29 years old with Graves' hyperthyroidism. The material sequenced was blood. The genes are TRBV3-1 and TRBJ2-7, with D perhaps matching TRBD1 (6 bases). CDR3 sequence: CASSGTTGSYEQYF. CDR3 in DNA: TGTGCCAGCAGCGGCACCACAGGGTCCTACGAGCAGTACTTC.